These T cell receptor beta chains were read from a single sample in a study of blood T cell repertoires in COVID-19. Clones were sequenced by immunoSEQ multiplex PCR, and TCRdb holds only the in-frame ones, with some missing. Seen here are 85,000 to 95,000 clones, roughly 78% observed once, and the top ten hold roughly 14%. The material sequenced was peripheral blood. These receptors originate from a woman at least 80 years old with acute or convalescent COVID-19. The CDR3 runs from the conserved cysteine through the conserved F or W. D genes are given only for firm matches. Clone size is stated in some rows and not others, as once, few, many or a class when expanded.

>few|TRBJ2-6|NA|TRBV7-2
CASSVLPRSSTGANVLTF
TGTGCCAGCAGCGTTCTCCCTCGATCTAGTACCGGGGCCAACGTCCTGACTTTC
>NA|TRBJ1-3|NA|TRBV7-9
CASSLVGAGNTIYF
TGTGCCAGCAGCTTAGTAGGGGCTGGAAACACCATATATTTT
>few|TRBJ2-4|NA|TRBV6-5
CASSYSSRGAKNIQYF
TGTGCCAGCAGTTACTCGAGTAGGGGAGCCAAAAACATTCAGTACTTC
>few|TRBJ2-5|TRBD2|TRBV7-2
CASSPSGGAGETQYF
TGTGCCAGCAGCCCTAGCGGGGGGGCCGGTGAGACCCAGTACTTC
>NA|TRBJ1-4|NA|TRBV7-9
CASSLGTANEKLFF
TGTGCCAGCAGCTTAGGGACAGCTAATGAAAAACTGTTTTTT
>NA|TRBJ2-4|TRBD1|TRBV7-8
CASSEQGSKNIQYF
TGTGCCAGCAGCGAACAGGGGTCCAAAAACATTCAGTACTTC
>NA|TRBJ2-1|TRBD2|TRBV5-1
CASSTSGGSSYNEQFF
TGCGCCAGCAGCACTAGCGGGGGGAGCTCCTACAATGAGCAGTTCTTC
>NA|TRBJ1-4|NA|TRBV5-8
CASSRTGVGLDEKLFF
TGTGCCAGCAGCCGGACGGGGGTAGGGCTTGATGAAAAACTGTTTTTT
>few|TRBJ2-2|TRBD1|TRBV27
CASSSTGGANTGELFF
TGTGCCAGCAGTTCGACAGGGGGCGCGAACACCGGGGAGCTGTTTTTT
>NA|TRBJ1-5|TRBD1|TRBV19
CASSIVGQANQPQHF
TGTGCCAGTAGTATTGTCGGACAGGCAAATCAGCCCCAGCATTTT
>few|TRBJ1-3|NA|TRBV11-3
CASSSRGGNTIYF
TGTGCCAGCAGCTCCAGAGGGGGAAACACCATATATTTT
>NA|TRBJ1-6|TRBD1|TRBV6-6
CASRPGTGGSPLHF
TGTGCCAGCAGGCCCGGGACAGGGGGCTCACCCCTCCACTTT
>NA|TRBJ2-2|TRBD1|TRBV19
CASLTGTANTGELFF
TGTGCCAGTTTGACCGGGACAGCGAACACCGGGGAGCTGTTTTTT
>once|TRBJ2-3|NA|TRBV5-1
CASSSAGRSDTQYF
TGCGCCAGCAGCTCTGCGGGGCGGTCAGATACGCAGTATTTT
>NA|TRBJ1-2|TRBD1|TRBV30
CAWSFPDRNYGYTF
TGTGCCTGGAGTTTCCCGGACAGGAACTATGGCTACACCTTC
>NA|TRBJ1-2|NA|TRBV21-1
CASSKVRDKRQGPENNGYTF
TGTGCCAGCAGCAAAGTCAGGGACAAACGACAGGGGCCGGAGAATAATGGCTACACCTTC
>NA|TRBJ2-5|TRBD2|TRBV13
CASSPETSGGQETQYF
TGTGCCAGCAGCCCAGAGACTAGCGGGGGACAAGAGACCCAGTACTTC
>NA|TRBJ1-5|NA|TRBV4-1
CASSQEQGDQPQHF
TGCGCCAGCAGCCAAGAACAGGGCGATCAGCCCCAGCATTTT
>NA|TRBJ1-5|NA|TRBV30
CAWSAGENQPQHF
TGTGCCTGGAGTGCAGGGGAAAATCAGCCCCAGCATTTT
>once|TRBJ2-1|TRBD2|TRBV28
CASSLGLAWNEQFF
TGTGCCAGCAGCCTAGGACTAGCCTGGAATGAGCAGTTCTTC
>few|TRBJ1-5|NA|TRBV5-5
CASSLAPGNQPQHF
TGTGCCAGCAGCTTGGCTCCGGGAAATCAGCCCCAGCATTTT
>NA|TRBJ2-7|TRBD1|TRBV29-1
CSVGRTGVEQYF
TGCAGCGTTGGTCGGACAGGGGTCGAGCAGTACTTC
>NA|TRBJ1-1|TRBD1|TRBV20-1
CSAGQGTEAFF
TGCAGTGCTGGACAGGGCACTGAAGCTTTCTTT
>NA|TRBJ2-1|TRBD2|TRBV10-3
CAISERASGGPLHNEQFF
TGTGCCATCAGTGAGCGGGCTAGCGGGGGGCCCTTGCACAATGAGCAGTTCTTC
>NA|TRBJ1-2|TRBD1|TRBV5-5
CASSPRTGNYGYTF
TGTGCCAGCAGCCCCCGGACAGGGAACTATGGCTACACCTTC
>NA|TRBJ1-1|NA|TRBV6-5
CASSWTNRGTEAFF
TGTGCCAGCAGTTGGACCAATCGGGGCACTGAAGCTTTCTTT
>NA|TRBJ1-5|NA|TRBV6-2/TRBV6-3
CASSGRQLQPQHF
TGTGCCAGCAGTGGTCGACAGTTACAGCCCCAGCATTTT
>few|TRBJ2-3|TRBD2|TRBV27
CASSSPLAGGAADTQYF
TGTGCCAGCAGTTCCCCATTAGCGGGGGGGGCCGCAGATACGCAGTATTTT
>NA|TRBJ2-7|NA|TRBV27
CASILRAGGSEQYF
TGTGCCAGCATTCTAAGGGCAGGGGGGAGCGAGCAGTACTTC
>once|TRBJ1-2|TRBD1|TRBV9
CASTHPGGRLYGYTF
TGTGCCAGCACCCATCCAGGGGGACGGCTCTATGGCTACACCTTC
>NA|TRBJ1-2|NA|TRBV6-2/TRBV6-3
CASSYRGSNGYTF
TGTGCCAGCAGTTACAGGGGTTCAAATGGCTACACCTTC
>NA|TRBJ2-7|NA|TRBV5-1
CASSLGAPDYYEQYF
TGCGCCAGCAGCTTGGGAGCCCCCGACTACTACGAGCAGTACTTC
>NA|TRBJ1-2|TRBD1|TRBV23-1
CASSQSGQGDWGYTF
TGCGCCAGCAGTCAATCGGGACAGGGAGATTGGGGCTACACCTTC
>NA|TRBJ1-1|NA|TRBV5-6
CASSLTGTTEAFF
TGTGCCAGCAGCTTGACAGGGACCACTGAAGCTTTCTTT
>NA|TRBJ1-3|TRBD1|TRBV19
CASSTGTVLSDTIYF
TGTGCCAGTAGTACCGGGACAGTCCTAAGTGACACCATATATTTT
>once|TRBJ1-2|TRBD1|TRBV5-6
CASSIRQGHLNYGYTF
TGTGCCAGCAGCATACGACAGGGTCACTTGAACTATGGCTACACCTTC
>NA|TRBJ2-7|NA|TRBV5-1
CASRSGFYEQYF
TGCGCCAGCAGGTCAGGGTTCTACGAGCAGTACTTC